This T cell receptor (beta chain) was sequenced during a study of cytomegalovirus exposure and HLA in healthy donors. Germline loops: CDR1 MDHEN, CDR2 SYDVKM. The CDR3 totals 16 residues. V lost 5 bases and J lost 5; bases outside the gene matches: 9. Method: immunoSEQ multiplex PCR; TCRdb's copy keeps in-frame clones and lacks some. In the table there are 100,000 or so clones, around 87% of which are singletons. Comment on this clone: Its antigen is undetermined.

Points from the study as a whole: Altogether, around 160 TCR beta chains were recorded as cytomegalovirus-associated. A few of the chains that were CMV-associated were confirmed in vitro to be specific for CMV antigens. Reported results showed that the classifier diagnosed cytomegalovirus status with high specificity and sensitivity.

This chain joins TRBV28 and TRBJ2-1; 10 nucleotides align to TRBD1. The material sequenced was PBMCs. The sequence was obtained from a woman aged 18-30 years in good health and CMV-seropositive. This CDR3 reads CASSPHRDRGNNEQFF. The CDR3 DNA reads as TGTGCCAGCAGTCCACATAGGGACAGGGGCAACAATGAGCAGTTCTTC.